This T cell receptor beta chain is drawn from a study of shared clonotypes between healthy human individuals. Only CD45RO-negative cells positively selected for CCR7 counted as naive CD8 cells, so terminally differentiated effector memory CD45RA+ cells were excluded. Donors were Caucasian adults residing in Nashville, Tennessee, USA. Produced via immunoSEQ multiplex PCR; TCRdb's table is partial and in-frame only. The sample includes 1.5 million to 2.5 million clones, approximately 94% of them seen just once. Germline CDR1 and CDR2: LGHNA and YSLEER. Trimming cost V 0 bases and J 7 bases; bases outside gene matches: 6. The length of the CDR3 is 16 residues.

This chain joins TRBV4-3 and TRBJ2-1, with 10 nucleotides matching TRBD2. The sequenced material came from naive CD8+ T cells sorted from blood. The clonotype was recovered from a man between 18 and 35 years old in good health. This CDR3 reads CASSQDMLAGVNEQFF. DNA of the CDR3: TGCGCCAGCAGCCAAGATATGCTAGCGGGAGTAAATGAGCAGTTCTTC.